This passage covers 3 T cell receptor beta chains from one sample sequenced in a study of CD8 T cells in Susac syndrome. Reverse transcription used roughly 0.45 to 1 ug RNA and random hexamers. TCRdb called the immunoSEQ multiplex PCR reads again in MiXCR, with one record for every CDR3 protein. The sample comprises about 200,000 distinct CDR3 sequences, 95% of which are singletons, and approximately 0.094% rests with the top ten. Source material: CD4+ T cells from PBMCs. The receptors shown here come from a human donor in good health.

The chain has TRBV19 and TRBJ2-1, with D possibly being TRBD1 (5 bases). Germline V gene sequence: CDR1 LNHDA, CDR2 SQIVND (reference sequence). The V gene lost 5 bases and the J gene lost 1 base, with 12 bases spanning the gap. This CDR3 has 15 residues. CDR3 region: CASSALKGSYNEQFF. As DNA, the CDR3 is TGTGCCAGTAGTGCCCTTAAGGGGTCCTACAATGAGCAGTTCTTC.

This rearrangement joins TRBV7-2 to TRBJ2-5, with 9 bases identical to TRBD2. The J segment lost 1 base and the V segment lost 1 base, leaving 7 bases of the junction unmatched. Looked up from germline, CDR1 is SGHTA and CDR2 is FQGNSA. This CDR3 is 17 amino acids long. CDR3 sequence: CASSLGQLAGLQETQYF. The CDR3 coding sequence is TGTGCCAGCAGCTTAGGGCAACTAGCGGGCCTCCAAGAGACCCAGTACTTC.

The rearrangement joins TRBV7-3 to TRBJ2-5, with a possible D match to TRBD2 (5 bases). The CDR3 length is 13 residues. Trimming took off 2 bases at V and 5 bases at J, with 9 bases between the two ends. CDR1 and CDR2 (germline): SGHTA, FQGTGA. CDR3 nucleotides: TGTGCCAGCAGCTTAGGGAGTTTGGAGACCCAGTACTTC. Translation: CASSLGSLETQYF.